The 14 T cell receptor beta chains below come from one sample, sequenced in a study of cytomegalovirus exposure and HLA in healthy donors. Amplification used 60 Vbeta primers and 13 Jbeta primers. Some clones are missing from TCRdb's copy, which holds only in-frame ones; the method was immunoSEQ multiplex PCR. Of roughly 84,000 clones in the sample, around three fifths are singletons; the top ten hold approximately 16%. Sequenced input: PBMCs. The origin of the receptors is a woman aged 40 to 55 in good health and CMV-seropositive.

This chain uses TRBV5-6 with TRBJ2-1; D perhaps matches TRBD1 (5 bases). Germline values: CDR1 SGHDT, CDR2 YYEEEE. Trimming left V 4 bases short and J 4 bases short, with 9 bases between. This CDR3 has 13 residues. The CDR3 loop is CASSRGRYNEQFF. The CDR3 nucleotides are TGTGCCAGCAGCAGGGGCCGATACAATGAGCAGTTCTTC.

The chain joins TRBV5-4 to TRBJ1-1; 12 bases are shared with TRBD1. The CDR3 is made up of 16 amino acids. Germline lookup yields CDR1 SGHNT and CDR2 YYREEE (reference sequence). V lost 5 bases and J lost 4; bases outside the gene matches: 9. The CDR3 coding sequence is TGTGCCAGCAGTTACGGCGGGGGACAGGGGGCCACTGAAGCTTTCTTT. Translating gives CASSYGGGQGATEAFF.

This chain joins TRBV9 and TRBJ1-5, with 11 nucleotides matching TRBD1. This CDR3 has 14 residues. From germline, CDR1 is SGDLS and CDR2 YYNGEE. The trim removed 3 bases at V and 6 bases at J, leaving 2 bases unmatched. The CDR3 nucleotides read TGTGCCAGCAGCGCTGGACAGGGGGCTCAGCCCCAGCATTTT. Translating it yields CASSAGQGAQPQHF.

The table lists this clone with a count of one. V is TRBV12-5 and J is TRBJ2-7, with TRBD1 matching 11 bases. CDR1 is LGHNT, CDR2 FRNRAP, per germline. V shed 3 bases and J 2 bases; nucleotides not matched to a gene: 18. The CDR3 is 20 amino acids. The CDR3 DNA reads TGTGCTAGTGGTTTTCCCCCGATATTGTGGACAGGGGGCCCCACCTACGAGCAGTACTTC. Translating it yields CASGFPPILWTGGPTYEQYF.

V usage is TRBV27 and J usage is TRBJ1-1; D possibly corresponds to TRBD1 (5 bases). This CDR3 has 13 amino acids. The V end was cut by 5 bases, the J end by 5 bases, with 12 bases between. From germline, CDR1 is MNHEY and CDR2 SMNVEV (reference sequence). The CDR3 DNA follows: TGTGCCAGCAGTCCTTCCAGGGTTACTGAAGCTTTCTTT. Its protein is CASSPSRVTEAFF.

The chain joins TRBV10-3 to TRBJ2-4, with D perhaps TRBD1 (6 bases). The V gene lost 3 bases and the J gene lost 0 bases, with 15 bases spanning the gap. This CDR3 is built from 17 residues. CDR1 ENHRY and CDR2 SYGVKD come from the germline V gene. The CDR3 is CAISDDGQGKAKNIQYF. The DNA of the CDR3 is TGTGCCATCAGTGACGACGGGCAGGGGAAAGCCAAAAACATTCAGTACTTC.

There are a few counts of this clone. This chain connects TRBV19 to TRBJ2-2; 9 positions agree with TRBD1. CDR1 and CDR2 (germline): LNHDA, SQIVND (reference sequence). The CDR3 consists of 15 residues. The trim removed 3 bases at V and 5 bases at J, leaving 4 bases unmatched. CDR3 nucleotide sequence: TGTGCCAGTAGTATCCGGGACAGGGTTACCGGGGAGCTGTTTTTT. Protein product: CASSIRDRVTGELFF.

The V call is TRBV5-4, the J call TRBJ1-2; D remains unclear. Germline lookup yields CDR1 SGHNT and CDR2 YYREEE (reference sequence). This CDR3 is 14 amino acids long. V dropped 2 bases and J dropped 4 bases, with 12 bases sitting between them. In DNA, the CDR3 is TGTGCCAGCAGCTTAGCGGGGAGCGGCTATGGCTACACCTTC. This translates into CASSLAGSGYGYTF.

The CDR3 sequence: CASSPITGGGYEQYF. The CDR3 DNA follows: TGTGCCAGCAGCCCAATTACCGGGGGGGGCTACGAGCAGTACTTC. This chain uses TRBV11-2 with TRBJ2-7; 8 bases are shared with TRBD2. V lost 5 bases, J lost 3 bases, and 9 bases stayed unmatched. CDR1 is SGHAT, CDR2 FQNNGV, per germline. The length of the CDR3 is 15 residues.

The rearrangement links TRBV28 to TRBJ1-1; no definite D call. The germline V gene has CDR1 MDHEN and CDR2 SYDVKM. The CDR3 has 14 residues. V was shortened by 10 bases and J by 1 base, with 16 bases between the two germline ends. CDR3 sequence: CATQSGLGNTEAFF. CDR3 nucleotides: TGTGCCACCCAGTCGGGTCTAGGGAACACTGAAGCTTTCTTT.

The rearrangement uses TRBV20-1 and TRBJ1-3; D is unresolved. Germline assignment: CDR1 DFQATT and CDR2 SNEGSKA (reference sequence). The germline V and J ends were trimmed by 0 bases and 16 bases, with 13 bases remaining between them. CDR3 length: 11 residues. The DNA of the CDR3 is TGCAGTGCTAGAGATGAGGGCAGGAGTTATTTT. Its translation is CSARDEGRSYF.

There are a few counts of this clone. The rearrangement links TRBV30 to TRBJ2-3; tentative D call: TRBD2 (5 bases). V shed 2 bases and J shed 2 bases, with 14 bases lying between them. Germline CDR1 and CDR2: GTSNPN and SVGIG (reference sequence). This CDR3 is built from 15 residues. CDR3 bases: TGTGCCTGGAGTCGGGGAGCGGACCTCACAGATACGCAGTATTTT. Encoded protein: CAWSRGADLTDTQYF.

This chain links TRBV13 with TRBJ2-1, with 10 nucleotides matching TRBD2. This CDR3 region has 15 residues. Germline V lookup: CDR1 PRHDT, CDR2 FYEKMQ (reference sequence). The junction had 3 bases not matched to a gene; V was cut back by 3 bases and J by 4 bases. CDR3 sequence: CASSFPGLAYNEQFF. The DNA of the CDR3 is TGTGCCAGCAGCTTTCCGGGACTAGCGTACAATGAGCAGTTCTTC. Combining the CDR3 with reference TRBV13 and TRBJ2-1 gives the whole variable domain AAGVIQSPRHLIKEKRETATLKCYPIPRHDTVYWYQQGPGQDPQFLISFYEKMQSDKGSIPDRFSAQQFSDYHSELNMSSLELGDSALYFCASSFPGLAYNEQFFGPGTRLTVL.

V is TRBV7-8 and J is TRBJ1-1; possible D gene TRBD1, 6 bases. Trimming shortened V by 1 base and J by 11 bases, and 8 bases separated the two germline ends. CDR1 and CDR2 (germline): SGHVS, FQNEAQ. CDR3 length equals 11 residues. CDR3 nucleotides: TGTGCCAGCAGCTTAGGGGGGCCTGCTTTCTTT. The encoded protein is CASSLGGPAFF.